Listed here are 13 T cell receptor beta chains from one sample, sequenced in a study of CD8 T cells in ankylosing spondylitis. TCRdb ran MiXCR on the 5' RACE reads and lists one entry per CDR3 protein. Of over 150,000 distinct CDR3 sequences listed, roughly 20% are singletons. Source material: blood, either unsorted or a sorted T cell fraction (not recorded which). These receptors all come from a male donor aged 10 to 30 with ankylosing spondylitis or in good health (not recorded which).

This clonotype was seen a few times. CDR3 sequence: CSARFNEQFF. Here the CDR3 DNA reads TGCAGTGCTAGGTTCAATGAGCAGTTCTTC. V gene TRBV20-1 combines with J gene TRBJ2-1; no clear D. Per germline, CDR1 DFQATT and CDR2 SNEGSKA (reference sequence). CDR3 length: 10 residues. Trimming left V 3 bases short and J 6 bases short, with 3 bases between.

This clonotype has ten or more counts. V gene TRBV27 combines with J gene TRBJ2-1, with D perhaps TRBD2 (5 bases). Germline CDR1 is MNHEY and CDR2 is SMNVEV (reference sequence). The germline V and J ends were trimmed by 5 bases and 7 bases, with 12 bases remaining between them. This CDR3 comprises 13 residues. CDR3 in DNA: TGTGCCAGCAGTCTGATAAAGCGGAATGAGCAGTTCTTC. This encodes CASSLIKRNEQFF.

This clonotype was seen more than once but under ten times. The V and J genes are TRBV20-1 and TRBJ2-1; tentative D call: TRBD2 (5 bases). The CDR3 has 13 amino acids. The germline V gene encodes CDR1 DFQATT and CDR2 SNEGSKA (reference sequence). Between the trimmed V and J ends, which lost 2 bases and 6 bases, there was a span of 11 bases. This chain's CDR3 is CSARFGRGNEQFF. The CDR3 bases are TGCAGTGCTAGATTTGGACGGGGCAATGAGCAGTTCTTC.

This clonotype was seen a handful of times. V and J are TRBV2 and TRBJ2-3; 7 bases line up with TRBD2. Germline values: CDR1 SNHLY, CDR2 FYNNEI. The CDR3 length is 16 residues. V was clipped by 4 bases and J by 4 bases; unmatched bases: 11. CDR3 DNA: TGTGCCAGCAGTGTGGATGTTGGGGGGGGAGCAGATACGCAGTATTTT. Encoded protein: CASSVDVGGGADTQYF.

The chain carries TRBV29-1 and TRBJ2-2; unclear D gene. Germline V gene lookup returns CDR1 SQVTM and CDR2 ANQGSEA. This CDR3 has 13 amino acids. Trimming removed 7 bases from V and 1 base from J, with 10 bases in between. CDR3 protein: CSALPGNTGELFF. DNA of the CDR3: TGCAGCGCCCTGCCCGGGAACACCGGGGAGCTGTTTTTT.

This clonotype was counted ten times or more. This chain links TRBV11-2 with TRBJ2-5, with 7 bases fitting TRBD2. The CDR3 has 16 amino acids. CDR1 and CDR2 (germline): SGHAT, FQNNGV. V gave up 2 bases and J gave up 3 bases; unmatched junction bases: 9. DNA for the CDR3: TGTGCCAGCAGCTTACCCTTGGGGGGAGGGAAAGAGACCCAGTACTTC. It translates to CASSLPLGGGKETQYF.

For the CDR3, the DNA is TGTGCCAGCAGCCCCGTTCGCCATTCACCCCTCCACTTT. It specifies CASSPVRHSPLHF. This chain connects TRBV27 to TRBJ1-6; no firm D call. Germline V gives CDR1 MNHEY, CDR2 SMNVEV (reference sequence). The CDR3 consists of 13 residues. V was shortened by 6 bases and J by 8 bases, with 11 bases between the two germline ends.

This clonotype appeared many times. V usage is TRBV6-2 or TRBV6-3 and J usage is TRBJ2-1; TRBD2 agrees at 8 bases. Germline V gene sequence: CDR1 MNHEY, CDR2 SVGEGT. CDR3 length: 16 amino acids. V gave up 5 bases and J gave up 8 bases; unmatched junction bases: 14. The CDR3 DNA is TGTGCCAGCAGTAAATCCGGGACTAGGAGGGTACATGAGCAGTTCTTC. Its translation is CASSKSGTRRVHEQFF.

This clonotype was observed at least ten times. The gene calls are TRBV20-1 and TRBJ1-5, with 10 positions matching TRBD1. There are 13 residues in the CDR3. Trimming took 3 bases from V and 4 from J; bases not matched to a gene: 0. Germline V gene lookup returns CDR1 DFQATT and CDR2 SNEGSKA (reference sequence). The CDR3 loop is CSARGQGNQPQHF. In DNA form, the CDR3 reads TGCAGTGCTAGGGGACAGGGGAATCAGCCCCAGCATTTT.

This clonotype was counted at least ten times. The V gene is TRBV9, the J gene TRBJ2-7, with D possibly matching TRBD1 (5 bases). This CDR3 is 15 amino acids long. Trimming removed 0 bases from V and 3 bases from J, with 13 bases in between. Germline V CDR1 and CDR2: SGDLS, YYNGEE. Here the CDR3 reads CASSVEPGNVYEQYF. The DNA for the CDR3 is TGTGCCAGCAGCGTAGAGCCAGGGAATGTCTACGAGCAGTACTTC.

At least ten counts were recorded for this clonotype. The CDR3 region is CASSRPGEREKLFF. CDR3 nucleotide sequence: TGTGCCAGCAGCAGGCCAGGGGAAAGGGAAAAACTGTTTTTT. The chain uses TRBV25-1 and TRBJ1-4; TRBD1 is a possible D gene (6 bases). The CDR3 extends over 14 amino acids. Germline CDR1 is MGHDK and CDR2 is SYGVNS. V was cut by 6 bases and J by 8 bases, with 16 bases left in between.

This clonotype showed up just a few times. The chain recombines TRBV6-1 with TRBJ2-1; 10 bases map to TRBD2. This CDR3 has 15 amino acids. Trimming removed 7 bases from V and 2 bases from J; junction bases left unmatched: 5. Germline V gene lookup returns CDR1 MNHNS and CDR2 SASEGT. The CDR3 sequence: CASTTSGFAYNEQFF. The CDR3 nucleotides are TGTGCCAGCACGACTAGCGGGTTCGCCTACAATGAGCAGTTCTTC.

This clonotype was detected ten times or more. J is TRBJ2-5 and V is TRBV5-1; D uncertain. Trimming removed 1 base from V and 2 bases from J, with 9 bases in between. CDR1 and CDR2 (germline): SGHRS, YFSETQ. This CDR3 is built from 14 residues. The chain's CDR3 is CASSLFGAQETQYF. The CDR3 region has the DNA TGCGCCAGCAGCTTGTTCGGAGCTCAAGAGACCCAGTACTTC. Together with reference TRBV5-1 and TRBJ2-5, the CDR3 gives the full variable domain: KAGVTQTPRYLIKTRGQQVTLSCSPISGHRSVSWYQQTPGQGLQFLFEYFSETQRNKGNFPGRFSGRQFSNSRSEMNVSTLELGDSALYLCASSLFGAQETQYFGPGTRLLVL.